These T cell receptor beta chains were read from a single sample in a study of spatial heterogeneity in lung cancer. In TCRdb, the 5' RACE reads were re-called with MiXCR into one record per CDR3 protein. The profile covers about 45,000 distinct CDR3 sequences, with approximately 12% appearing a single time and around 39% taken by the ten largest. Sample: PBMCs, taken at surgery. The receptor source for this set is a female donor with early-stage non-small cell lung cancer. Each CDR3 is given with its conserved first and last residue. Fields, in order: D gene, J gene, clone size, V gene, CDR3 DNA, CDR3 protein. The D gene is left open where the match is weak. Some rows mark clone size as missing; the rest say once, few, many or name a class of expanded clone.

>.|TRBJ1-2|many|TRBV28
TGTGCCACCCTGGGGGGGTCAAGCTACACCTTC
CATLGGSSYTF
>.|TRBJ1-1|few|TRBV3-1
TGTGCCAGCAGTTCGACGGCCCAAAGCGGCGCTTTCTTT
CASSSTAQSGAFF
>TRBD1|TRBJ2-3|.|TRBV5-4
TGTGCCAGCAGCGATATCAGGGGGAACACAGATACGCAGTATTTT
CASSDIRGNTDTQYF
>TRBD1|TRBJ1-5|few|TRBV19
TGTGCCAGTAGTATATCCGGGACAGTCCCCAATCAGCCCCAGCATTTT
CASSISGTVPNQPQHF
>.|TRBJ2-2|.|TRBV21-1
TGTGCCAGCAGCAAAGCGCAAGCGGGGTTGTGTACCGGGGAGCTGTTTTTT
CASSKAQAGLCTGELFF
>.|TRBJ2-3|.|TRBV28
TGTGCCAGCAGTTCCGGAGACAGCTGGACAGATACGCAGTATTTT
CASSSGDSWTDTQYF
>TRBD1|TRBJ2-5|few|TRBV20-1
TGCAGTGCTAGATCGGGACAGGGGGCTGAGACCCAGTACTTC
CSARSGQGAETQYF
>.|TRBJ1-5|few|TRBV3-1
TGTGCCAGCAGCCCGACAAGTTATAGCAATCAGCCCCAGCATTTT
CASSPTSYSNQPQHF
>TRBD1|TRBJ1-1|few|TRBV27
TGTGCCAGCAGAAACAGGGGGAGTACTGAAGCTTTCTTT
CASRNRGSTEAFF
>.|TRBJ2-5|.|TRBV28
TGTGCCAGCAGTTTTTGGCTGGACGAAGAGACCCAGTACTTC
CASSFWLDEETQYF
>.|TRBJ1-2|.|TRBV5-4
TGTGCCAGCAGCCCCGCGGGCCGGGAGGAGGGCTACACCTTC
CASSPAGREEGYTF
>TRBD1|TRBJ1-4|.|TRBV7-2
TGTGCCAGCAGCCCTATGACAGGGGGGGGTGAAAAACTGTTTTTT
CASSPMTGGGEKLFF
>.|TRBJ1-1|.|TRBV7-2
TGTGCCAGCAGCTCCTCCACTCGACAGTACACTGAAGCTTTCTTT
CASSSSTRQYTEAFF
>.|TRBJ1-1|.|TRBV5-4
TGTGCCAGCAGCAACCCCGGGCAGGCCCCTGAAGCTTTCTTT
CASSNPGQAPEAFF
>.|TRBJ2-5|many|TRBV6-2/TRBV6-3
TGTGCCAGCAGTTGGTGGGGCCAAGAGACCCAGTACTTC
CASSWWGQETQYF
>TRBD2|TRBJ2-3|many|TRBV7-2
TGTGCCAGCAGCTTAGATCTTAGCGGGGGGGGCACAGATACGCAGTATTTT
CASSLDLSGGGTDTQYF
>.|TRBJ2-5|.|TRBV18
TGTGCCAGCTCACCACGAGTCCTCGCCACCCAAGAGACCCAGTACTTC
CASSPRVLATQETQYF
>TRBD1|TRBJ2-2|.|TRBV12-3/TRBV12-4
TGTGCCAGCAGTCCGACAGGGCGGACCGGGGAGCTGTTTTTT
CASSPTGRTGELFF
>TRBD2|TRBJ2-5|.|TRBV13
TGTGCCAGCAGCTCTTGGACTAGCCGATTCCAAGAGACCCAGTACTTC
CASSSWTSRFQETQYF
>.|TRBJ1-5|.|TRBV20-1
TGCAGTGCTGTTACACGTTATAGCAATCAGCCCCAGCATTTT
CSAVTRYSNQPQHF
>.|TRBJ1-2|.|TRBV3-1
TGTGCCAGCAGCCAAGCTGGACAGCCTCCCTATGGCTACACCTTC
CASSQAGQPPYGYTF
>.|TRBJ2-6|.|TRBV12-3/TRBV12-4
TGTGCCAGCAGTTCCCGGGACTCTGGGGCCAACGTCCTGACTTTC
CASSSRDSGANVLTF
>.|TRBJ1-4|few|TRBV7-9
TGTGCCAGCAGCCGGCGGGCAGGGGAGACGGAAAAACTGTTTTTT
CASSRRAGETEKLFF
>TRBD1|TRBJ2-7|few|TRBV5-1
TGCGCCAGCAGCCTATTTGAGACAGGGAAAGACGAGCAGTACTTC
CASSLFETGKDEQYF
>.|TRBJ1-1|.|TRBV4-1
TGCGCCAGCAGCGCTGTGGGGCCACTCACTGAAGCTTTCTTT
CASSAVGPLTEAFF
>.|TRBJ2-3|.|TRBV28
TGTGCCGGGGCGGGCGGCGGCTACACAGATACGCAGTATTTT
CAGAGGGYTDTQYF
>TRBD1|TRBJ1-2|few|TRBV6-6
TGTGCCAGCAGTGAGGGACAGCACTATGGCTACACCTTC
CASSEGQHYGYTF
>TRBD1|TRBJ2-3|few|TRBV7-2
TGTGCCAGCAGCTTAAGGGGGCCCCCAGATACGCAGTATTTT
CASSLRGPPDTQYF
>.|TRBJ1-1|.|TRBV19
TGTGCCAGTAGTATGGACAGAATGAACACTGAAGCTTTCTTT
CASSMDRMNTEAFF
>.|TRBJ2-1|.|TRBV6-1
TGTGCCAGCACGGCGGGGAGCCACAATGAGCAGTTCTTC
CASTAGSHNEQFF
>.|TRBJ1-5|many|TRBV2
TGTGCCAGCAGTGGTTATCTTAGCAATCAGCCCCAGCATTTT
CASSGYLSNQPQHF
>TRBD1|TRBJ1-2|few|TRBV3-1
TGTGCCAGCAGCCAAGACCCTACCCGGACAGGGGGAGTTAGGTATGGCTACACCTTC
CASSQDPTRTGGVRYGYTF
>TRBD2|TRBJ2-2|.|TRBV7-8
TGTGCCAGCAGAACGGGGGGGCCGATCACCGGGGAGCTGTTTTTT
CASRTGGPITGELFF
>.|TRBJ1-2|few|TRBV19
TGTGCCAGGCCGGGACACTACTATGGCTACACCTTC
CARPGHYYGYTF
>TRBD2|TRBJ2-4|few|TRBV5-1
TGCGCCAGCAGTTCGTCGACTAGCGGGGGCCAAAACATTCAGTACTTC
CASSSSTSGGQNIQYF
>.|TRBJ1-1|few|TRBV21-1
TGTGCCAGCACCCAAGGCTGGCAGGGGACCCGAAACCCGGCGAACACTGAAGCTTTCTTT
CASTQGWQGTRNPANTEAFF
>.|TRBJ2-3|.|TRBV4-1
TGCGCCAGCAGCCTCTCCGGGGCAGGGGGGAGCCCAGATACGCAGTATTTT
CASSLSGAGGSPDTQYF
>.|TRBJ1-1|many|TRBV7-3
TGTGCCAGCAGCTTAAGTATGAACACTGAAGCTTTCTTT
CASSLSMNTEAFF
>TRBD2|TRBJ2-3|.|TRBV7-2
TGTGCCAGCATATCCCGAGTCGGGGGGACAGATACGCAGTATTTT
CASISRVGGTDTQYF
>TRBD1|TRBJ1-1|medium-sized|TRBV29-1
TGCAGCGTCGAGGGACAGGGGGCGTCTGAAGCTTTCTTT
CSVEGQGASEAFF
>.|TRBJ2-3|.|TRBV19
TGTGCCAGTAGTACCATAGTCACAGATACGCAGTATTTT
CASSTIVTDTQYF
>.|TRBJ2-3|many|TRBV6-2/TRBV6-3
TGTGCCAGCAGTCCGACCTATCGAGCAGATACGCAGTATTTT
CASSPTYRADTQYF
>.|TRBJ2-7|few|TRBV6-6
TGTGCCAGCAGCCAGGACAACTACGAGCAGTACTTC
CASSQDNYEQYF
>.|TRBJ2-7|.|TRBV29-1
TGCAGCGTTGCGATGTCCCCACTATCCTACGAGCAGTACTTC
CSVAMSPLSYEQYF
>TRBD2|TRBJ2-7|.|TRBV7-8
TGTGCCAGCAGCTTAGCCTGGCGGGGGGCGAACGAGCAGTACTTC
CASSLAWRGANEQYF
>TRBD2|TRBJ2-1|.|TRBV3-1
TGTGCCAGCAGCCCTTGGGGGACTAGCGGGGGGGCTGAATACAATGAGCAGTTCTTC
CASSPWGTSGGAEYNEQFF
>.|TRBJ2-2|few|TRBV27
TGTGCCAGCAAGGGAGACACCGGGGAGCTGTTTTTT
CASKGDTGELFF
>.|TRBJ2-5|.|TRBV12-3/TRBV12-4
TGTGCCGTCACTGTGGGGGCGGGTGAGACCCAGTACTTC
CAVTVGAGETQYF
>.|TRBJ2-6|few|TRBV5-1
TGCGCCAGCAGCCTGGGACATGGTGGGGCCAACGTCCTGACTTTC
CASSLGHGGANVLTF
>TRBD2|TRBJ2-7|.|TRBV5-1
TGCGCCAGCAGCTTACGACTAGCGGGGGAGGAGCAGTACTTC
CASSLRLAGEEQYF
>TRBD1|TRBJ2-2|few|TRBV12-3/TRBV12-4
TGTGCCAGCAGTTTGAGCCCGGGACAGGGTAGTACCGGGGAGCTGTTTTTT
CASSLSPGQGSTGELFF
>.|TRBJ2-2|few|TRBV12-3/TRBV12-4
TGTGCCAGCAGCCCTCTGGGAGGACTCGCGAACACCGGGGAGCTGTTTTTT
CASSPLGGLANTGELFF
>.|TRBJ2-2|.|TRBV5-1
TGCGCCAGCAGCTTGACTGGTCTCGGCACCGGGGAGCTGTTTTTT
CASSLTGLGTGELFF
>.|TRBJ1-1|.|TRBV28
TGTGCCAGTCTCGGGAACACTGAAGCTTTCTTT
CASLGNTEAFF
>.|TRBJ1-4|.|TRBV7-8
TGTGCCAGCAGCCCCTACTCAACTAATGAAAAACTGTTTTTT
CASSPYSTNEKLFF